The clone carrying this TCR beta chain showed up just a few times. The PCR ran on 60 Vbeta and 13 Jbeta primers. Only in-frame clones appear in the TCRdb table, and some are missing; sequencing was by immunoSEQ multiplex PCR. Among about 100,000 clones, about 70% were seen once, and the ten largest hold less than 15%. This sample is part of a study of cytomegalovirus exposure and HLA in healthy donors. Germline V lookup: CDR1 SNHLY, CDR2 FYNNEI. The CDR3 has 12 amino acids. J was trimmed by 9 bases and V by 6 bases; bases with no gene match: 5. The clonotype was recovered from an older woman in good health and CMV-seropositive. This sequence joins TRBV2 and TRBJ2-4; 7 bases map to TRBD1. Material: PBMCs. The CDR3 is CASREGAPIQYF. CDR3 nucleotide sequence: TGTGCCAGCAGAGAGGGGGCCCCCATTCAGTACTTC.